This TCR beta chain was recorded in a study of T cells after somatic rescue of genetic block. Only in-frame clones appear in the TCRdb table, and some are missing; sequencing was by immunoSEQ multiplex PCR. The sample includes around 100,000 clones, approximately 90% seen only once; the top ten take approximately 1.4%. V was pared by 3 bases and J by 11 bases, with 4 bases of the junction left unmatched. Germline CDR1 and CDR2: MNHEY and SMNVEV (reference sequence). The CDR3 totals 14 residues. Sequenced: peripheral blood mononuclear cells (PBMCs). This clonotype originated in a woman aged 18 to 35. The J gene is TRBJ1-6, the V gene TRBV27; TRBD1 agrees at 10 bases. CDR3 in amino acids: CASSFRDRGPPLHF. The CDR3 DNA is TGTGCCAGCAGTTTTAGGGACAGGGGCCCACCCCTCCACTTT.